What follows describes a single T cell receptor beta chain. Its antigen is undetermined. PCR involved 60 Vbeta and 13 Jbeta primers. Here immunoSEQ multiplex PCR was the method, and the copy in TCRdb shows in-frame clones only, minus some. In all, the sample yields about 200,000 clones. V lost 7 bases and J 0 bases, leaving 9 bases between the germline ends. The CDR3 contains 13 residues. In germline, CDR1 is SNHLY, CDR2 FYNNEI. This specimen belongs to a study of cytomegalovirus exposure and HLA in healthy donors. Study results and limitations: In a later analysis, common viral pathogens appeared linked to several of the most significant clusters. The study dropped some indistinguishable V segments, TRBV6-2 and TRBV6-3 among them. With high specificity and sensitivity, the classifier reportedly diagnosed cytomegalovirus status. An analysis done earlier found most TCR beta V segments productive about 90% or about 30% of the time.

The receptor was isolated from a girl aged 2-10 years in good health and CMV-seropositive. V is TRBV2 and J is TRBJ1-2; no firm D call. Source material: PBMCs. CDR3 DNA: TGTGCCAGCACTAAACCTCCTAACTATGGCTACACCTTC. Protein sequence: CASTKPPNYGYTF.